This paragraph covers one TCR beta chain sequence. Its antigen is unidentified. The CDR3 has 15 residues. Germline-derived CDR1 and CDR2 are DFQATT and SNEGSKA (reference sequence). Trimming stripped 5 bases from V and 6 bases from J, with 20 bases between. This sample stems from a study of T cells after yellow fever vaccination. General study results and limits: When the response was secondary, it was weaker but reached its peak faster, day 5 versus 15.

TCRdb used MiXCR to reprocess the 5' RACE reads, holding one entry per CDR3 protein. The data show just under 600,000 distinct CDR3 sequences, roughly 12% seen once. Sequencing was performed on PBMCs, taken on the day of the yellow fever booster vaccination. This clonotype originated in a man under 40 who received the YFV17D yellow fever vaccine. V gene TRBV20-1 combines with J gene TRBJ1-5; D is uncertain. This CDR3 is CSASAGSGESQPQHF. The DNA for the CDR3 is TGCAGTGCTTCTGCCGGTTCAGGCGAGAGTCAGCCCCAGCATTTT.